Listed here are 24 T cell receptor beta chains from one sample, sequenced in a study of blood T cell repertoires in COVID-19. Clones were sequenced by immunoSEQ multiplex PCR, and TCRdb holds only the in-frame ones, with some missing. The data contain around 300,000 clones, 87% of them seen just once; the ten biggest clones take up about 5.4%. The sample was PBMCs or T cells enriched from blood (not recorded which). The receptors shown here come from a woman aged 30 to 39 who had recovered from COVID-19.

The chain has TRBV5-1 and TRBJ1-3, with D perhaps TRBD1 (5 bases). Germline V CDR1 and CDR2: SGHRS, YFSETQ. This CDR3 has 16 amino acids. Trimming pared 0 bases from V and 4 bases from J, leaving 14 bases between. The CDR3, as DNA: TGCGCCAGCAGCTTGGGTGGGGCGCATAAAGGAAACACCATATATTTT. Protein sequence: CASSLGGAHKGNTIYF. Complete variable domain (other parts from reference TRBV5-1 and TRBJ1-3): KAGVTQTPRYLIKTRGQQVTLSCSPISGHRSVSWYQQTPGQGLQFLFEYFSETQRNKGNFPGRFSGRQFSNSRSEMNVSTLELGDSALYLCASSLGGAHKGNTIYFGEGSWLTVV.

The J gene is TRBJ2-3, the V gene TRBV14; 9 bases are shared with TRBD2. Germline V gives CDR1 SGHDN, CDR2 FVKESK. The CDR3 totals 15 residues. V lost 4 bases to trimming and J lost 7 bases; unmatched junction nucleotides: 9. The CDR3 spells CASSPIGGGVYTQYF. The CDR3 nucleotides read TGTGCCAGCAGCCCCATTGGCGGGGGGGTTTATACGCAGTATTTT.

The rearrangement links TRBV6-5 to TRBJ2-3, with D possibly matching TRBD2 (7 bases). Germline loops: CDR1 MNHEY, CDR2 SVGAGI. The CDR3 is made up of 15 amino acids. V lost 6 bases, J lost 2 bases, and 15 bases lay in between. Here the CDR3 DNA reads TGTGCCAGCAGACTTTGGGGGGGGCCCACAGATACGCAGTATTTT. This translates into CASRLWGGPTDTQYF.

Only one count was recorded for this clone. The chain is built from TRBV7-2 and TRBJ1-2; 8 nucleotides agree with TRBD1. This CDR3 spans 17 amino acids. Germline V gene data show CDR1 as SGHTA and CDR2 as FQGNSA. Germline trimming cut 4 bases from V and 2 bases from J; bases unmatched to any gene: 12. The CDR3 spells CASSSSDRGGFNYGYTF. CDR3 nucleotides: TGTGCCAGCAGCTCCAGTGACAGGGGAGGATTCAACTATGGCTACACCTTC.

The gene calls are TRBV28 and TRBJ1-5; 8 nucleotides align to TRBD1. Germline V gives CDR1 MDHEN, CDR2 SYDVKM. The V and J ends lost 6 bases and 2 bases, in that order; junction bases with no gene match: 6. This CDR3 has 15 residues. The CDR3 DNA reads TGTGCCAGCAGCCCGCAGGGGGCAGGCAATCAGCCCCAGCATTTT. Translating gives CASSPQGAGNQPQHF.

This chain uses TRBV6-1 with TRBJ1-1; 8 bases line up with TRBD1. The ends lost 2 bases at V and 1 base at J; junction bases unmatched: 6. Germline V gives CDR1 MNHNS, CDR2 SASEGT. The CDR3 is made up of 16 amino acids. CDR3 sequence reads: CASSEFVGTGNTEAFF. The CDR3 DNA is TGTGCCAGCAGTGAATTCGTGGGGACAGGGAACACTGAAGCTTTCTTT.

The V and J genes are TRBV5-1 and TRBJ1-3, with 9 bases fitting TRBD1. The trim removed 3 bases at V and 0 bases at J, leaving 4 bases unmatched. Germline V gives CDR1 SGHRS, CDR2 YFSETQ. The CDR3 consists of 16 residues. CDR3 loop: CASSSTTGGSGNTIYF. CDR3 coding DNA: TGCGCCAGCAGCTCGACGACAGGGGGCTCTGGAAACACCATATATTTT.

This clone was detected once. This chain uses TRBV20-1 with TRBJ1-1; the match to TRBD1 covers 10 bases. Germline assignment: CDR1 DFQATT and CDR2 SNEGSKA (reference sequence). The CDR3 covers 14 residues. The ends lost 3 bases at V and 4 bases at J; junction bases unmatched: 5. The CDR3: CSASGDRGGTEAFF. CDR3 DNA sequence: TGCAGTGCTAGTGGGGACAGGGGAGGCACTGAAGCTTTCTTT.

V gene TRBV19 combines with J gene TRBJ2-7; D is perhaps TRBD2 (6 bases). The germline V and J ends were trimmed by 6 bases and 0 bases, with 12 bases remaining between them. Germline V CDR1 and CDR2: LNHDA, SQIVND (reference sequence). The CDR3 is made up of 14 amino acids. CDR3: CASSRRGSSYEQYF. The CDR3 DNA sequence: TGTGCCAGTAGCAGGAGGGGAAGCTCCTACGAGCAGTACTTC.

With respect to this clone: This sample also contains other DNA sequences that code for the same CDR3. The chain recombines TRBV19 with TRBJ2-3, with D possibly matching TRBD2 (5 bases). V lost 3 bases and J 3 bases, leaving 7 bases between the germline ends. CDR1 is LNHDA, CDR2 SQIVND, per germline (reference sequence). The CDR3 contains 13 residues. The CDR3 is CASSIRGTDTQYF. CDR3 bases: TGTGCCAGTAGTATTCGGGGAACAGATACGCAGTATTTT. The whole variable domain, filled in from reference TRBV19 and TRBJ2-3, reads DGGITQSPKYLFRKEGQNVTLSCEQNLNHDAMYWYRQDPGQGLRLIYYSQIVNDFQKGDIAEGYSVSREKKESFPLTVTSAQKNPTAFYLCASSIRGTDTQYFGPGTRLTVL.

The chain couples TRBV12-3 or TRBV12-4 to TRBJ2-7; 7 nucleotides agree with TRBD1. Trimming cost V 6 bases and J 6 bases; bases outside gene matches: 5. The CDR3 loop spans 12 amino acids. The CDR3 spells CASRTQGFEQYF. The CDR3 DNA follows: TGTGCCAGCAGAACACAGGGGTTCGAGCAGTACTTC.

The chain recombines TRBV18 with TRBJ1-5; unclear D gene. CDR1 and CDR2 (germline): KGHSH, LQKENI. The V end was cut by 3 bases, the J end by 5 bases, with 11 bases between. The CDR3 has 14 amino acids. The CDR3 DNA follows: TGTGCCAGCTCACCGGGAGGGAAGGATCAGCCCCAGCATTTT. This gives the protein CASSPGGKDQPQHF.

The rearrangement links TRBV5-4 to TRBJ2-2; 10 bases fit TRBD2. V lost 4 bases to trimming and J lost 1 base; unmatched junction nucleotides: 4. The germline CDR1 and CDR2 sequences are SGHNT and YYREEE (reference sequence). This CDR3 region has 16 residues. For the CDR3, the DNA is TGTGCCAGCAGCGCGATAGCGGGGGGGAACACCGGGGAGCTGTTTTTT. Its protein is CASSAIAGGNTGELFF.

This clone has just one count. V and J are TRBV19 and TRBJ2-1; the match to TRBD2 covers 7 bases. V shed 5 bases and J 2 bases; nucleotides not matched to a gene: 6. The CDR3 has 15 residues. Germline CDR1 reads LNHDA; CDR2 reads SQIVND (reference sequence). This chain's CDR3 is CASSLGGWAYNEQFF. DNA of the CDR3: TGTGCCAGTAGTCTGGGGGGGTGGGCCTACAATGAGCAGTTCTTC.

J is TRBJ2-5 and V is TRBV10-3; D call uncertain. Germline loops: CDR1 ENHRY, CDR2 SYGVKD. V lost 10 bases and J lost 5, with 8 bases in between. There are 10 residues in the CDR3. The chain's CDR3 is CARPRETQYF. The CDR3 coding sequence is TGTGCCAGGCCGAGGGAGACCCAGTACTTC.

V usage is TRBV6-4 and J usage is TRBJ1-2; TRBD1 might be the D (5 bases). This CDR3 spans 14 amino acids. V gave up 3 bases and J gave up 7 bases, with 15 bases separating them. Per germline, CDR1 MRHNA and CDR2 SNTAGT. CDR3 loop: CASSETARSGGYTF. CDR3 coding DNA: TGTGCCAGCAGTGAGACAGCGCGGTCTGGTGGCTACACCTTC.

Points on this clone: This specimen includes other DNA sequences encoding the same CDR3. This chain links TRBV5-1 with TRBJ1-1, with 7 bases lining up with TRBD1. The ends lost 0 bases at V and 3 bases at J; junction bases unmatched: 5. The CDR3 spans 15 residues. The germline V gene has CDR1 SGHRS and CDR2 YFSETQ. The DNA for the CDR3 is TGCGCCAGCAGCTTGGTGGGCCAGGGGGACACTGAAGCTTTCTTT. Translated, it gives CASSLVGQGDTEAFF.

This chain connects TRBV25-1 to TRBJ1-1; TRBD1 matches at 9 bases. Germline assignment: CDR1 MGHDK and CDR2 SYGVNS. This CDR3 comprises 14 residues. V trimming: 6 bases; J trimming: 5 bases; junction bases outside the gene matches: 7. As DNA, the CDR3 is TGTGCCAGCAGGGGGGACAGGGAGTGGACTGAAGCTTTCTTT. Residues: CASRGDREWTEAFF.

The J gene is TRBJ2-4, the V gene TRBV30; tentative D call: TRBD2 (6 bases). Germline V lookup: CDR1 GTSNPN, CDR2 SVGIG (reference sequence). The CDR3 loop spans 11 amino acids. The V and J ends lost 0 bases and 15 bases respectively, with 12 bases between them. Here the CDR3 DNA reads TGTGCCTGGAGTGTGGGGGAGGCTCGGTACTTC. This encodes CAWSVGEARYF.

The rearrangement links TRBV4-3 to TRBJ1-1; a possible D gene is TRBD1 (5 bases). Trimming pared 1 base from V and 1 base from J, leaving 13 bases between. CDR3 size: 16 residues. The germline CDR1 and CDR2 sequences are LGHNA and YSLEER. The CDR3 loop reads CASSQVFGGGNTEAFF. The CDR3 DNA reads as TGCGCCAGCAGCCAAGTGTTCGGGGGGGGGAACACTGAAGCTTTCTTT.

The V call is TRBV5-1, the J call TRBJ2-5, with TRBD2 identical over 7 bases. Germline trimming cut 5 bases from V and 4 bases from J; bases unmatched to any gene: 5. This CDR3 comprises 13 residues. Germline V gene sequence: CDR1 SGHRS, CDR2 YFSETQ. DNA of the CDR3: TGCGCCAGCAGACCGGGGGGAGGAGAGACCCAGTACTTC. Its protein product is CASRPGGGETQYF. The complete variable domain, with remaining parts taken from reference TRBV5-1 and TRBJ2-5, reads KAGVTQTPRYLIKTRGQQVTLSCSPISGHRSVSWYQQTPGQGLQFLFEYFSETQRNKGNFPGRFSGRQFSNSRSEMNVSTLELGDSALYLCASRPGGGETQYFGPGTRLLVL.

The chain joins TRBV30 to TRBJ1-5; 8 bases fit TRBD1. CDR3 size: 13 residues. Germline loops: CDR1 GTSNPN, CDR2 SVGIG (reference sequence). The ends lost 3 bases at V and 5 bases at J; junction bases unmatched: 3. The CDR3 DNA reads TGTGCCTGGAGCCCGGACAGGGATCAGCCCCAGCATTTT. It translates to CAWSPDRDQPQHF. Combining the CDR3 with reference TRBV30 and TRBJ1-5 gives the whole variable domain SQTIHQWPATLVQPVGSPLSLECTVEGTSNPNLYWYRQAAGRGLQLLFYSVGIGQISSEVPQNLSASRPQDRQFILSSKKLLLSDSGFYLCAWSPDRDQPQHFGDGTRLSIL.

This chain connects TRBV3-1 (or the pseudogene TRBV3-2) to TRBJ1-5; 10 positions match TRBD1. The CDR3 has 16 residues. V lost 3 bases and J lost 7; bases outside the gene matches: 9. CDR1 LGHDT and CDR2 YNNKEL come from the germline V gene (reference sequence). CDR3 nucleotide sequence: TGTGCCAGCAGCCATCACTACGGGACAGGGGACCAGCCCCAGCATTTT. This encodes CASSHHYGTGDQPQHF.

This chain joins TRBV10-3 and TRBJ1-1; D not certain. The CDR3 extends over 12 amino acids. V gave up 6 bases and J gave up 1 base, with 6 bases separating them. Germline lookup yields CDR1 ENHRY and CDR2 SYGVKD. This CDR3 is CAIRRQNTEAFF. CDR3 nucleotides: TGTGCCATCAGGAGACAGAACACTGAAGCTTTCTTT.